The clone carrying this T cell receptor beta chain is a singleton in its sample. This entry comes from a study of blood T cell repertoires in COVID-19. Overall study context: The origin of the acute and convalescent COVID-19 samples was the United States, Italy and Spain. From T cells, B-cell-depleted T cells, or PBMCs came the material, which was cDNA or gDNA.

This CDR3 has 15 residues. V was pared by 4 bases and J by 5 bases, with 5 bases of the junction left unmatched. The germline gives CDR1 SGDLS, CDR2 YYNGEE. Original data processing: Using reference gene primer amplification, nucleated cell counts were estimated. The repertoire was sequenced with immunoSEQ multiplex PCR; TCRdb's copy has only in-frame clones and lacks some. The V and J calls and the clone size are those of that table, but D and trimming were determined from the DNA. The data contain roughly 97,000 clones, 90% of them singletons. The TCR was taken from a man between 60 and 75 years old with acute or convalescent COVID-19. The gene calls are TRBV9 and TRBJ2-5; 13 bases match TRBD2. The sample was peripheral blood. CDR3 protein: CASSQTSGGRETQYF. CDR3 in DNA: TGTGCCAGCAGCCAGACTAGCGGGGGGAGGGAGACCCAGTACTTC.